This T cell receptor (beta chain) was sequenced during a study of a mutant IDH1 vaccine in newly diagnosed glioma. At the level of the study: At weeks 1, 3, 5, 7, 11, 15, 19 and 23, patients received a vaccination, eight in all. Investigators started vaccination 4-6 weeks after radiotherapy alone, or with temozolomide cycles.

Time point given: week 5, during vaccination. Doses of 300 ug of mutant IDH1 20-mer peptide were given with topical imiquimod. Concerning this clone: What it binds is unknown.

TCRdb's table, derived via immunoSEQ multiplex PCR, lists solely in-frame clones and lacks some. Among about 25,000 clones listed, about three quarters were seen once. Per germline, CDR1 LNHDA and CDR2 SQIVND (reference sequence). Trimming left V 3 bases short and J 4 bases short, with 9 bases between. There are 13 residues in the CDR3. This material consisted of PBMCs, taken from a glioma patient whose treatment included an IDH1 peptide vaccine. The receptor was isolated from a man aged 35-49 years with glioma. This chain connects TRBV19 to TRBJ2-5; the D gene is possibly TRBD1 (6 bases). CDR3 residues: CASSMGAGETQYF. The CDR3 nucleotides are TGTGCCAGTAGTATGGGGGCCGGAGAGACCCAGTACTTC.